This passage covers 14 T cell receptor beta chains from one sample sequenced in a study of cytomegalovirus exposure and HLA in healthy donors. PCR was performed using 60 Vbeta and 13 Jbeta primers. Profiling relied on immunoSEQ multiplex PCR, and the TCRdb table lists in-frame clones only, not all of them. The data show 210,000 or so clones, with roughly four fifths seen just once and about 1.4% held by the top ten. The specimen sequenced was PBMCs. The receptors stem from a girl aged 10 to 17 in good health and CMV-seronegative.

J is TRBJ1-1 and V is TRBV28; D unclear. V lost 7 bases to trimming and J lost 3 bases, with 18 bases between them. The CDR3 has 15 residues. Germline V gives CDR1 MDHEN, CDR2 SYDVKM. CDR3 sequence reads: CASITSEGLDTEAFF. In DNA form, the CDR3 reads TGTGCCAGCATCACTAGTGAGGGTCTGGACACTGAAGCTTTCTTT.

The J gene is TRBJ2-1, the V gene TRBV4-1; D unclear. Germline V gene sequence: CDR1 MGHRA, CDR2 YSYEKL. With 0 bases removed from V and 6 bases from J, the gap between germline ends came to 3 bases. The CDR3 totals 12 residues. The CDR3 bases are TGCGCCAGCAGCCAAGATCGCAATGAGCAGTTCTTC. Translation: CASSQDRNEQFF.

The CDR3: CASSLGWGTGPNTGELFF. The CDR3 bases are TGCGCCAGCAGCTTGGGGTGGGGGACAGGTCCGAACACCGGGGAGCTGTTTTTT. This sequence joins TRBV5-1 and TRBJ2-2; 8 nucleotides match TRBD1. The CDR3 runs to 18 residues. The germline V gene has CDR1 SGHRS and CDR2 YFSETQ. V lost 0 bases, J lost 0 bases, and 7 bases stayed unmatched.

The chain has TRBV18 and TRBJ2-7; the D is unclear. V was shortened by 0 bases and J by 1 base, with 7 bases between the two germline ends. Germline V lookup: CDR1 KGHSH, CDR2 LQKENI. There are 14 residues in the CDR3. Here the CDR3 reads CASSPPNESYEQYF. The CDR3 nucleotides read TGTGCCAGCTCACCACCGAACGAGTCCTACGAGCAGTACTTC. The whole variable domain, remainder taken from reference TRBV18 and TRBJ2-7, is NAGVMQNPRHLVRRRGQEARLRCSPMKGHSHVYWYRQLPEEGLKFMVYLQKENIIDESGMPKERFSAEFPKEGPSILRIQQVVRGDSAAYFCASSPPNESYEQYFGPGTRLTVT.

On this clone itself: The sample contains more than one DNA sequence encoding this CDR3. This chain connects TRBV30 to TRBJ1-1; possible D gene TRBD1, 5 bases. Germline V lookup: CDR1 GTSNPN, CDR2 SVGIG (reference sequence). V lost 2 bases, J lost 2 bases, and 9 bases lay in between. The CDR3 loop spans 13 amino acids. The CDR3 DNA is TGTGCCTGGAGTTTGGGACTTAACACTGAAGCTTTCTTT. Translation: CAWSLGLNTEAFF.

The chain carries TRBV18 and TRBJ1-5; D perhaps matches TRBD1 (5 bases). The CDR3 spans 16 residues. Trimming shortened V by 6 bases and J by 7 bases, and 22 bases separated the two germline ends. Germline V gives CDR1 KGHSH, CDR2 LQKENI. Written as DNA, the CDR3 is TGTGCCAGCTCCGGGGGGAGCTATTTAGGTCAGCAGCCCCAGCATTTT. Residues: CASSGGSYLGQQPQHF.

The rearrangement links TRBV28 to TRBJ1-1, with 8 bases matching TRBD1. Per germline, CDR1 MDHEN and CDR2 SYDVKM. The CDR3 contains 17 residues. V was clipped by 4 bases and J by 0 bases; unmatched bases: 10. The CDR3 loop reads CASSSIIQGVMNTEAFF. The CDR3 coding sequence is TGTGCCAGCAGTTCAATAATACAGGGGGTCATGAACACTGAAGCTTTCTTT.

V and J are TRBV27 and TRBJ2-3; 9 nucleotides line up with TRBD1. Germline CDR1 MNHEY, CDR2 SMNVEV (reference sequence). The CDR3 loop spans 14 amino acids. V was clipped by 7 bases and J by 1 base; unmatched bases: 3. The CDR3 loop is CASTRDRGTDTQYF. CDR3 DNA: TGTGCCAGCACTCGGGACAGGGGCACAGATACGCAGTATTTT.

This chain links TRBV2 with TRBJ2-1; 7 bases align to TRBD2. The CDR3 spans 14 residues. The germline V gene has CDR1 SNHLY and CDR2 FYNNEI. Germline trimming cut 6 bases from V and 6 bases from J; bases unmatched to any gene: 8. This CDR3 reads CASSPVGGSNEQFF. CDR3 bases: TGTGCCAGCAGCCCTGTGGGAGGGAGCAATGAGCAGTTCTTC. Using reference TRBV2 and TRBJ2-1 for the parts outside the CDR3, the full variable domain is EPEVTQTPSHQVTQMGQEVILRCVPISNHLYFYWYRQILGQKVEFLVSFYNNEISEKSEIFDDQFSVERPDGSNFTLKIRSTKLEDSAMYFCASSPVGGSNEQFFGPGTRLTVL.

V gene TRBV5-1 combines with J gene TRBJ1-5, with TRBD1 identical over 8 bases. The CDR3 totals 15 residues. V lost 2 bases to trimming and J lost 5 bases; unmatched junction nucleotides: 6. Germline V lookup: CDR1 SGHRS, CDR2 YFSETQ. The CDR3 loop is CASSLDGQGYQPQHF. The CDR3 DNA reads as TGCGCCAGCAGCTTAGACGGACAGGGTTATCAGCCCCAGCATTTT.

The rearrangement uses TRBV7-9 and TRBJ1-1; 7 positions match TRBD1. After removal of 4 bases from V and 1 base from J, the junction contained 18 bases not matched to a gene. The V gene's germline CDR1 is SEHNR and CDR2 FQNEAQ (reference sequence). The CDR3 extends over 19 amino acids. The CDR3 protein is CASSSRRNRGGLPNTEAFF. DNA for the CDR3: TGTGCCAGCAGCTCCCGGCGAAACAGGGGAGGTCTTCCGAACACTGAAGCTTTCTTT.

V gene TRBV10-3 combines with J gene TRBJ2-5; D not resolved. Germline V CDR1 and CDR2: ENHRY, SYGVKD. V lost 11 bases and J lost 1, with 20 bases in between. The CDR3 has 15 residues. CDR3 in DNA: TGTGCCTCAAGCGTGCCCGACCCTACCCAAGAGACCCAGTACTTC. Translated, it gives CASSVPDPTQETQYF.

The chain couples TRBV27 to TRBJ1-2, with TRBD1 as a possible D gene (6 bases). This CDR3 contains 15 residues. Germline loops: CDR1 MNHEY, CDR2 SMNVEV (reference sequence). V dropped 3 bases and J dropped 2 bases, with 13 bases sitting between them. The CDR3 DNA follows: TGTGCCAGCAGTTTGACCGGGACACCGAACTATGGCTACACCTTC. This codes for CASSLTGTPNYGYTF.

The chain combines TRBV6-5 with TRBJ2-7; D not certain. V lost 6 bases and J 2 bases, leaving 14 bases between the germline ends. Looked up from germline, CDR1 is MNHEY and CDR2 is SVGAGI. The CDR3 is 14 residues long. CDR3 residues: CASSRGVAAYEQYF. In DNA form, the CDR3 reads TGTGCCAGCAGCCGCGGAGTAGCCGCCTACGAGCAGTACTTC.